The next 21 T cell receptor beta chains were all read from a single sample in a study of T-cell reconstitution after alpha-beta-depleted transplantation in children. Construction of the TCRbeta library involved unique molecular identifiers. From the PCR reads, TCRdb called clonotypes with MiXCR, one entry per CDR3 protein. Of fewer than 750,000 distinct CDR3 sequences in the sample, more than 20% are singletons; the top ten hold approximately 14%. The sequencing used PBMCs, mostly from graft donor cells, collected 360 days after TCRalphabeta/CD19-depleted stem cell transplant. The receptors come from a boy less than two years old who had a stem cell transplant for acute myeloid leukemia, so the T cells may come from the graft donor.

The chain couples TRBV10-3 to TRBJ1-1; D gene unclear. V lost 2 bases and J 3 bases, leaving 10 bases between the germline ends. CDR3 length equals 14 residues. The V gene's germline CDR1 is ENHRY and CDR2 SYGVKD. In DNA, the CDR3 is TGTGCCATCAGTGAGGGAGCTACCTACACTGAAGCTTTCTTT. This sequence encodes CAISEGATYTEAFF.

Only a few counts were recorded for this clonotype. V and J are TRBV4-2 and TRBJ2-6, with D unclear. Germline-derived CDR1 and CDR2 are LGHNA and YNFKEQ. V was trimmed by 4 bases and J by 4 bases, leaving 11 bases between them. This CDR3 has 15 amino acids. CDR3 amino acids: CASSPSMPGANVLTF. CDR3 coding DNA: TGTGCCAGCAGCCCCTCCATGCCGGGGGCCAACGTCCTGACTTTC.

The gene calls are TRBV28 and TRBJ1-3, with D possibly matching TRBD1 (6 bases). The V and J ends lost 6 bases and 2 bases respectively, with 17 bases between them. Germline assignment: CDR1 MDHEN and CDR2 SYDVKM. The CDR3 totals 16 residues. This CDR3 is CASSLRGGTPGNTIYF. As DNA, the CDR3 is TGTGCCAGCAGCCTAAGGGGGGGAACTCCTGGAAACACCATATATTTT.

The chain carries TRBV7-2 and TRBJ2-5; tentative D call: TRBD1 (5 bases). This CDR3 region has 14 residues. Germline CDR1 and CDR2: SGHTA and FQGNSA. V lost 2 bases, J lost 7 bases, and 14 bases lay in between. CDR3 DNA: TGTGCCAGCAGCTTAAACAGGCAGAAAGCGACCCAGTACTTC. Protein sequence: CASSLNRQKATQYF. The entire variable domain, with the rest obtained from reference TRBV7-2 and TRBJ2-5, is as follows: GAGVSQSPSNKVTEKGKDVELRCDPISGHTALYWYRQSLGQGLEFLIYFQGNSAPDKSGLPSDRFSAERTGGSVSTLTIQRTQQEDSAVYLCASSLNRQKATQYFGPGTRLLVL.

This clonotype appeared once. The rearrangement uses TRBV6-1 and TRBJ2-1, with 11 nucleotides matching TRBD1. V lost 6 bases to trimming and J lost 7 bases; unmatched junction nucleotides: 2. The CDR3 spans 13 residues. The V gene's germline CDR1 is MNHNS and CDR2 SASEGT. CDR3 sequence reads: CASRGTGGNEQFF. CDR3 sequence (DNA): TGTGCCAGCAGGGGGACAGGGGGAAATGAGCAGTTCTTC.

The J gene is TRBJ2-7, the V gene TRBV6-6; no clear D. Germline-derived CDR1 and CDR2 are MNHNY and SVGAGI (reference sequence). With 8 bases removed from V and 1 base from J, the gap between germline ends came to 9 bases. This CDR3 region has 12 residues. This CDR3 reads CASGPESYEQYF. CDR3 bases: TGTGCCAGCGGGCCGGAGTCCTACGAGCAGTACTTC.

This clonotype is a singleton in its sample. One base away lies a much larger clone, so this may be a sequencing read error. As DNA, the CDR3 is TGTGCCAGCAGCCCCAGAGGACGGGGTCCTGAAGCTTTCTTT. Its protein product is CASSPRGRGPEAFF. This chain links TRBV11-1 with TRBJ1-1; D is uncertain. This CDR3 contains 14 residues. Germline V gives CDR1 SGHAT, CDR2 FQDESV (reference sequence). V gave up 5 bases and J gave up 6 bases, with 16 bases separating them.

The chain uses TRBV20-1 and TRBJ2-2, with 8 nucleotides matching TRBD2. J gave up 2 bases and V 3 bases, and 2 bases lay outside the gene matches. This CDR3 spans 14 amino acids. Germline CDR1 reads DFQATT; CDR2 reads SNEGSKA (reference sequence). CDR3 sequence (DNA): TGCAGTGCTAGCGGGGGGGCAAACACCGGGGAGCTGTTTTTT. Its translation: CSASGGANTGELFF.

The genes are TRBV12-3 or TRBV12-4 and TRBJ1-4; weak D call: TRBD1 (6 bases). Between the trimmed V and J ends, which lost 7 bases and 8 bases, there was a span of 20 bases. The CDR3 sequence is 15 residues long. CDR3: CASNRRGVLEEKLFF. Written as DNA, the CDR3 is TGTGCCAGCAACAGGAGGGGGGTGCTGGAAGAAAAACTGTTTTTT.

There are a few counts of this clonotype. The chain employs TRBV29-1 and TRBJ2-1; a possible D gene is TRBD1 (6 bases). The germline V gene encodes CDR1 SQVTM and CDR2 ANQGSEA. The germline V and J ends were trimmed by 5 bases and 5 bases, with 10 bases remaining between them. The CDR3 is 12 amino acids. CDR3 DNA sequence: TGCAGCGTTATGGGGGCTCACAATGAGCAGTTCTTC. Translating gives CSVMGAHNEQFF.

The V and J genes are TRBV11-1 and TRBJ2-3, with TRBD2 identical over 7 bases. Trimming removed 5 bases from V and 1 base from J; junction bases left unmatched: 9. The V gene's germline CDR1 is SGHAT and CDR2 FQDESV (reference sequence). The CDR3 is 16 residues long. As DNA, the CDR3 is TGTGCCAGCAGCGTCTCCTGGGCGGGGGGCACAGATACGCAGTATTTT. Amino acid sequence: CASSVSWAGGTDTQYF.

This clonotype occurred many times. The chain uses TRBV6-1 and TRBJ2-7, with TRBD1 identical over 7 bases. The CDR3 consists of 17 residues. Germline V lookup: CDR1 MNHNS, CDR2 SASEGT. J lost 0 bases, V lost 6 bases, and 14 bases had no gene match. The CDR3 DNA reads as TGTGCCAGCAGACCGCCGACAGGGCCGATAGCCTCCTACGAGCAGTACGTC. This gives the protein CASRPPTGPIASYEQYV.

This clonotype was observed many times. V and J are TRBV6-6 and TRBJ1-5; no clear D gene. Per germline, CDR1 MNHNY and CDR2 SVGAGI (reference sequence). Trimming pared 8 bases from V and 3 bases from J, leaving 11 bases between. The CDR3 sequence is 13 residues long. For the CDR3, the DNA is TGTGCCAGCCGGGAGGCAGTCAATCAGCCCCAGCATTTT. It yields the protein CASREAVNQPQHF.

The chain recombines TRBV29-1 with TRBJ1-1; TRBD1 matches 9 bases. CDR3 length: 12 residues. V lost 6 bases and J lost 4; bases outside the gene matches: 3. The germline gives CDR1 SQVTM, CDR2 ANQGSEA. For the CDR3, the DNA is TGCAGCGTAATACAGGGGGCCACTGAAGCTTTCTTT. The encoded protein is CSVIQGATEAFF.

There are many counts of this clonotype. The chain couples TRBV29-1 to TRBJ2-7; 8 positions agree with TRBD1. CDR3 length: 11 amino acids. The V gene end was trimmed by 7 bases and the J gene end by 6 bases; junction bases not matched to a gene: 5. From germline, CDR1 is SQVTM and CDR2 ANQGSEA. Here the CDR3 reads CSADRGGEQYF. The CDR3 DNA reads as TGCAGCGCTGACAGGGGCGGCGAGCAGTACTTC.

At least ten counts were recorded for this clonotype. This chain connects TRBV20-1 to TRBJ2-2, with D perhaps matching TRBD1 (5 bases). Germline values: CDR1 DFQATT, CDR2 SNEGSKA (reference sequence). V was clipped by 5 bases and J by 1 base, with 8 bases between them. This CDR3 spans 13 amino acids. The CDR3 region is CSAEGVNTGELFF. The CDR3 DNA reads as TGCAGTGCTGAAGGGGTGAACACCGGGGAGCTGTTTTTT.

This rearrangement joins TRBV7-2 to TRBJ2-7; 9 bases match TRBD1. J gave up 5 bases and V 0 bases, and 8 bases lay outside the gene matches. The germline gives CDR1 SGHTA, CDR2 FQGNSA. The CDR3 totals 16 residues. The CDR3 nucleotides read TGTGCCAGCAGCTTAGCCCCTAGGACAGGGGATCACGAGCAGTACTTC. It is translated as CASSLAPRTGDHEQYF.

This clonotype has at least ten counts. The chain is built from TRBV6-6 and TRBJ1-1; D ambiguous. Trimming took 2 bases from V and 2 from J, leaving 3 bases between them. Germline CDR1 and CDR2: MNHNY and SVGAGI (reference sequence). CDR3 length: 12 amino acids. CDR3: CASSYRNTEAFF. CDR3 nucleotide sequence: TGTGCCAGCAGTTACAGAAACACTGAAGCTTTCTTT.

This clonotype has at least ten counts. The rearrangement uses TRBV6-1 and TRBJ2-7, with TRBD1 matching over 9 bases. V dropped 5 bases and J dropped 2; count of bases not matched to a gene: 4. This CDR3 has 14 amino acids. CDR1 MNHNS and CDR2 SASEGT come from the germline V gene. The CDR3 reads CASSRTGEPYEQYF. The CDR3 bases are TGTGCCAGCAGTCGGACAGGGGAGCCCTACGAGCAGTACTTC.

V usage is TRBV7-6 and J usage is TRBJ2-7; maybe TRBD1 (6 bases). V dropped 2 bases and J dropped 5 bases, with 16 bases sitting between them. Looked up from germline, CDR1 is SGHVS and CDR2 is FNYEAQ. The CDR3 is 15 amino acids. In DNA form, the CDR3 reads TGTGCCAGCAGCTTAATTGCAGGGGAGAGGAACGAGCAGTACGTC. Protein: CASSLIAGERNEQYV.

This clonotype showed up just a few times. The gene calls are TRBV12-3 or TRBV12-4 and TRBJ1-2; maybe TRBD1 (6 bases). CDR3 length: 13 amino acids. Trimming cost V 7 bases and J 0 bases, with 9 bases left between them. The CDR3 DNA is TGTGCCAGCACCTACAGGGCTAACTATGGCTACACCTTC. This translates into CASTYRANYGYTF.